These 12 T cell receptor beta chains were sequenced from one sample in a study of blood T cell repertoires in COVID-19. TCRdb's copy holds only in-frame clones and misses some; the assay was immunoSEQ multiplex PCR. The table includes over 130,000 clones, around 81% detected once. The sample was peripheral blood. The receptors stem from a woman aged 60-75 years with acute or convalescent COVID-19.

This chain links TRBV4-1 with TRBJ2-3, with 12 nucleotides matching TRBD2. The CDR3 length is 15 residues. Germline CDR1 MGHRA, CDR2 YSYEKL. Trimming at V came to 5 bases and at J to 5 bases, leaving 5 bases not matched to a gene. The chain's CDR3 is CASSTRLAGEDTQYF. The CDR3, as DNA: TGCGCCAGCAGCACCAGACTAGCGGGAGAAGATACGCAGTATTTT.

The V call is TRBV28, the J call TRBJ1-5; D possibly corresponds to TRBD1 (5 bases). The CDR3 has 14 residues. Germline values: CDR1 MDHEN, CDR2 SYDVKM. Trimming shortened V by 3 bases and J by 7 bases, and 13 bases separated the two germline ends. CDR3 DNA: TGTGCCAGCAGTTTGCCAGGGATGTGGCAGCCCCAGCATTTT. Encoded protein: CASSLPGMWQPQHF.

The CDR3, as DNA: TGCGCCAGCAGCCAAGATACATGGGACAGGGGAGTGCAGTTCTTC. Translating gives CASSQDTWDRGVQFF. V is TRBV4-3 and J is TRBJ2-1, with 10 bases matching TRBD1. Germline V lookup: CDR1 LGHNA, CDR2 YSLEER. CDR3 length equals 15 residues. Unmatched junction bases numbered 8, after V lost 0 bases and J lost 12 bases.

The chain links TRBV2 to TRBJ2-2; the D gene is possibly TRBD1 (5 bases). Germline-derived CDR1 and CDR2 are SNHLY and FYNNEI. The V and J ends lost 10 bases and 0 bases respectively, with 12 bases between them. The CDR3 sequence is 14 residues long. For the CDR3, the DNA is TGTGCCACCGGATTGACAGCGAACACCGGGGAGCTGTTTTTT. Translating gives CATGLTANTGELFF.

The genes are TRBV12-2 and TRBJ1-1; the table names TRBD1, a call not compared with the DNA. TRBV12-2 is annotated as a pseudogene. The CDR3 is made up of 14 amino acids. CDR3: CASRGRDRKTEAFF. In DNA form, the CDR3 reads TGTGCAAGTCGCGGCCGGGACAGAAAGACTGAAGCTTTCTTT.

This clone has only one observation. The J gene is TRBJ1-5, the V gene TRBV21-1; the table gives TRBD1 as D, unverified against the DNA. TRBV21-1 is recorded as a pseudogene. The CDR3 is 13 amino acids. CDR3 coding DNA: TGTGCCAGCAGGGACAGGGGCAATCAGCCCCAGCATTTT. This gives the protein CASRDRGNQPQHF.

The CDR3 DNA reads TGTGCCACCAGTAAGGGGGCTAAAGATACGCAGTATTTT. Residues: CATSKGAKDTQYF. The chain employs TRBV24-1 and TRBJ2-3; 7 nucleotides match TRBD1. With 6 bases clipped from V and 5 bases from J, the junction kept 4 bases outside the gene matches. The length of the CDR3 is 13 residues. CDR1 and CDR2 from the germline V gene are KGHDR and SFDVKD.

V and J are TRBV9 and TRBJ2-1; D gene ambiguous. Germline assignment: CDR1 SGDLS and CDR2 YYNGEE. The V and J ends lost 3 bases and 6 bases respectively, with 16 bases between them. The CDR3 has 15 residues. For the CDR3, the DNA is TGTGCCAGCAGCGGAAGCGACCCGAGGTTCAATGAGCAGTTCTTC. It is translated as CASSGSDPRFNEQFF.

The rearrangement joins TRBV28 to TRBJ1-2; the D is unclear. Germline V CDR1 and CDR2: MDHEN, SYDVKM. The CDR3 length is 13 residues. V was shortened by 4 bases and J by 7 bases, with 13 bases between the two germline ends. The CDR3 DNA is TGTGCCAGCAGTTCCCCTGCCGAGGGTGGCTACACCTTC. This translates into CASSSPAEGGYTF.

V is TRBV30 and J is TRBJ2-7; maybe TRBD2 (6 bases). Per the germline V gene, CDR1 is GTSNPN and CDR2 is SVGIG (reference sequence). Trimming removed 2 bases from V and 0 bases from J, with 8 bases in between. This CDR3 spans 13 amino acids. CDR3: CAWSRDSSYEQYF. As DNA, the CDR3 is TGTGCCTGGAGTCGGGACTCCTCCTACGAGCAGTACTTC.

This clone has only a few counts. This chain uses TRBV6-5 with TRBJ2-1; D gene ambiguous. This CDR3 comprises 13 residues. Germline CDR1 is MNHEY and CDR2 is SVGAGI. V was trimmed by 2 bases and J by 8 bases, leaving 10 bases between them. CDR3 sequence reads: CASSYTTKDEQFF. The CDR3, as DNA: TGTGCCAGCAGTTACACTACTAAGGATGAGCAGTTCTTC.

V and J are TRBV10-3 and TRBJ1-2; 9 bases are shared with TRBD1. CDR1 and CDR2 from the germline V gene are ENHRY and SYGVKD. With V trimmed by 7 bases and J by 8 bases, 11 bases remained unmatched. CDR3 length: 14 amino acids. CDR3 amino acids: CAINIGTGRGGYTF. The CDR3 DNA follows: TGTGCCATCAATATCGGGACAGGGCGAGGAGGCTACACCTTC.